This T cell receptor (beta chain) was sequenced for a study of cytotoxic CD8 clonotypes in ibrutinib-treated CLL. Overall study context: Response samples were taken after a median of about 12 months on treatment, range 6 to 36.

CDR3 length: 16 residues. V shed 0 bases and J shed 2 bases, with 13 bases lying between them. Germline loops: CDR1 SGHRS, CDR2 YFSETQ. This clone was observed a single time. Its matching antigen is unknown. Here immunoSEQ multiplex PCR was the method, and the copy in TCRdb shows in-frame clones only, minus some. This repertoire shows about 250,000 clones, 70% found once; its top ten account for roughly 15%. Notes on the study in general: Clonality (at baseline) was higher than in age-matched healthy donors and tracked circulating CD8+ T-cell counts.

V gene TRBV5-1 combines with J gene TRBJ2-3; perhaps TRBD2 as D (6 bases). This sequence originates from a human donor with chronic lymphocytic leukemia. The starting material was PBMCs, obtained after 24 months of ibrutinib treatment. The CDR3 coding sequence is TGCGCCAGCAGCTTGGCCGCTAGCGCAAACACAGATACGCAGTATTTT. Amino acids: CASSLAASANTDTQYF.